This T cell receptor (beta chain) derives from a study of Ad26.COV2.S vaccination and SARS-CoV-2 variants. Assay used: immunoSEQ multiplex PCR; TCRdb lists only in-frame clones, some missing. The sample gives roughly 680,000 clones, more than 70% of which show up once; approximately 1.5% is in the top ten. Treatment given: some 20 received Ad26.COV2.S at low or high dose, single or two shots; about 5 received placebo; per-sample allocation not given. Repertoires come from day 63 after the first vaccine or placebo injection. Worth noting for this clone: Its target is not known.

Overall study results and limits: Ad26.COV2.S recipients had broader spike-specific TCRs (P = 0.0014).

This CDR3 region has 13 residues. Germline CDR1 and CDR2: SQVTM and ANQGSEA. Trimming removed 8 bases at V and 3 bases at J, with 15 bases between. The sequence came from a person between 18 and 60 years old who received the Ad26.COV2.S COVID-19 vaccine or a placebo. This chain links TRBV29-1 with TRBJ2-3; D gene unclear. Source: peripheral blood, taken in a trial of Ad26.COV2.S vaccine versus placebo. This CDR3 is CSHSNGLTDTQYF. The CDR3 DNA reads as TGCAGCCACTCAAATGGCCTGACAGATACGCAGTATTTT.